One sample yielded the 23 T cell receptor beta chains listed below, sequenced in a study of shared clonotypes between healthy human individuals. TCRdb's table, derived via immunoSEQ multiplex PCR, lists solely in-frame clones and lacks some. The data show 2 million to 2.5 million clones, nearly 97% seen once. The sequenced sample consisted of naive CD4+ T cells sorted from blood. The sample's subset: CD45RA+ positively selected. The receptors derive from a man aged 18 to 29 in good health.

The V gene is TRBV6-6, the J gene TRBJ2-7, with 7 nucleotides matching TRBD2. Germline V gene data show CDR1 as MNHNY and CDR2 as SVGAGI (reference sequence). V shed 7 bases, J shed 4 bases, and the junction held 10 bases outside the gene matches. The CDR3 sequence is 14 residues long. The CDR3 DNA sequence: TGTGCCAGCACCCTAAACCAGGGAGGGTACGAGCAGTACTTC. It encodes CASTLNQGGYEQYF.

V gene TRBV10-1 combines with J gene TRBJ2-3; 10 bases are a match to TRBD2. Germline V CDR1 and CDR2: WNHNN, SYGVQD (reference sequence). V lost 5 bases to trimming and J lost 4 bases; unmatched junction nucleotides: 0. This CDR3 region has 13 residues. CDR3 nucleotide sequence: TGCGCCAGCAGTCTAGCGGGGGCAGATACGCAGTATTTT. Protein product: CASSLAGADTQYF.

V gene TRBV18 combines with J gene TRBJ1-6; D gene ambiguous. V lost 8 bases and J lost 5, with 22 bases in between. Germline V gene data show CDR1 as KGHSH and CDR2 as LQKENI. This CDR3 spans 17 amino acids. In DNA form, the CDR3 reads TGTGCCAGCAAAGACACCCTCCTTACTCAGAATAATTCACCCCTCCACTTT. Translating gives CASKDTLLTQNNSPLHF.

The chain carries TRBV1 and TRBJ2-5; TRBD2 was called by the table and not checked on the DNA. TRBV1 is deemed a pseudogene. This CDR3 comprises 16 residues. CDR3 DNA sequence: TGCACCAGCAGCCAAGACCCTCGGGGGATCCAAGAGACCCAGTACTTC. It yields the protein CTSSQDPRGIQETQYF.

The V gene is TRBV7-2, the J gene TRBJ2-5, with D maybe TRBD2 (5 bases). CDR3 length: 19 residues. Germline V CDR1 and CDR2: SGHTA, FQGNSA. Trimming cost V 1 base and J 5 bases, with 26 bases left between them. The CDR3 nucleotides are TGTGCCAGCAGCTTAGTGATCCCACGGTTGTCTAGCTGGGCGGAGACCCAGTACTTC. This sequence encodes CASSLVIPRLSSWAETQYF.

Notes on this clone: Other nucleotide sequences in the sample specify the same CDR3. The chain couples TRBV5-1 to TRBJ2-3; D unresolved. The germline V gene encodes CDR1 SGHRS and CDR2 YFSETQ. There are 12 residues in the CDR3. The V gene lost 0 bases and the J gene lost 6 bases, with 5 bases spanning the gap. This chain's CDR3 is CASSLAADTQYF. The CDR3 DNA follows: TGCGCCAGCAGCTTGGCCGCCGATACGCAGTATTTT.

V is TRBV7-2 and J is TRBJ2-7; 7 bases fit TRBD2. Germline CDR1 SGHTA, CDR2 FQGNSA. The junction had 6 bases not matched to a gene; V was cut back by 5 bases and J by 2 bases. This CDR3 comprises 14 residues. CDR3 nucleotides: TGTGCCAGCAGCGCCACCGGGACTACCTACGAGCAGTACTTC. Translated, it gives CASSATGTTYEQYF.

The chain is built from TRBV2 and TRBJ2-7, with D perhaps matching TRBD2 (5 bases). The CDR3 extends over 11 amino acids. Trimming removed 3 bases at V and 11 bases at J, with 11 bases between. Germline V gene lookup returns CDR1 SNHLY and CDR2 FYNNEI. The CDR3 DNA sequence: TGTGCCAGCAGTGAGCGAGCGGAGAAGTACTTC. Encoded protein: CASSERAEKYF.

The chain uses TRBV10-1 and TRBJ1-6; TRBD1 is a possible D gene (6 bases). The CDR3 loop spans 15 amino acids. Germline V CDR1 and CDR2: WNHNN, SYGVQD (reference sequence). Trimming shortened V by 10 bases and J by 0 bases, and 13 bases separated the two germline ends. The CDR3 nucleotides are TGCGCCAAGAACAGGGCTAGCTCCTATAATTCACCCCTCCACTTT. Its translation is CAKNRASSYNSPLHF.

This rearrangement joins TRBV5-1 to TRBJ2-7; tentatively, D is TRBD1 (6 bases). Looked up from germline, CDR1 is SGHRS and CDR2 is YFSETQ. The CDR3 consists of 15 residues. Trimming removed 4 bases at V and 2 bases at J, with 16 bases between. CDR3 in amino acids: CASSNRDKGPYEQYF. The CDR3 region has the DNA TGCGCCAGCAGCAACCGGGACAAGGGCCCCTACGAGCAGTACTTC.

This clone has just one count. This chain links TRBV4-2 with TRBJ2-2; 12 nucleotides match TRBD2. J was trimmed by 0 bases and V by 4 bases; bases with no gene match: 6. Germline V gene lookup returns CDR1 LGHNA and CDR2 YNFKEQ. CDR3 length equals 18 residues. The CDR3 DNA sequence: TGTGCCAGCAGCCCAGAACTAGCGGGGGGCTCGAACACCGGGGAGCTGTTTTTT. It translates to CASSPELAGGSNTGELFF.

The chain recombines TRBV28 with TRBJ1-2; 7 nucleotides agree with TRBD1. The CDR3 runs to 15 residues. Losses at the gene ends were 3 bases for V and 2 bases for J; bases not matched to a gene: 6. Looked up from germline, CDR1 is MDHEN and CDR2 is SYDVKM. The CDR3 DNA reads as TGTGCCAGCAGTTTCGAGGACAGGATGAACTATGGCTACACCTTC. Encoded protein: CASSFEDRMNYGYTF.

The CDR3 is CASSLAAPRDARGEQYF. The CDR3 DNA reads as TGTGCCAGCAGTTTAGCTGCCCCCCGGGACGCCCGAGGGGAGCAGTACTTC. This chain links TRBV27 with TRBJ2-7; either TRBD1 or TRBD2 may fit D (5 bases each). The ends were cut back, 2 bases at V and 7 bases at J, with 24 bases in the middle. Germline values: CDR1 MNHEY, CDR2 SMNVEV (reference sequence). This CDR3 contains 17 residues.

Concerning this clone itself: The same CDR3 is also encoded by other DNA sequences in this sample. V is TRBV5-1 and J is TRBJ2-3; TRBD1 aligns across 9 bases. V was pared by 4 bases and J by 0 bases, with 3 bases of the junction left unmatched. In germline, CDR1 is SGHRS, CDR2 YFSETQ. This CDR3 is built from 15 residues. CDR3 residues: CASSGTGSSTDTQYF. Written as DNA, the CDR3 is TGCGCCAGCAGCGGGACAGGGTCTAGCACAGATACGCAGTATTTT.

This clone was detected only once. The V gene is TRBV18, the J gene TRBJ2-5, with 10 bases identical to TRBD1. The CDR3 has 14 amino acids. V trimming: 4 bases; J trimming: 6 bases; junction bases outside the gene matches: 5. Germline-derived CDR1 and CDR2 are KGHSH and LQKENI. CDR3 amino acids: CASSLGQGYQTQYF. The DNA of the CDR3 is TGTGCCAGCTCACTGGGACAGGGGTACCAGACCCAGTACTTC.

The gene calls are TRBV2 and TRBJ1-6; D unresolved. The CDR3 is 13 residues long. Germline CDR1 is SNHLY and CDR2 is FYNNEI. Trimming left V 7 bases short and J 7 bases short, with 11 bases between. The CDR3 region has the DNA TGTGCCAGCACAGGACGGGAAAATTCACCCCTCCACTTT. This translates into CASTGRENSPLHF. Combining the CDR3 with reference TRBV2 and TRBJ1-6 gives the whole variable domain EPEVTQTPSHQVTQMGQEVILRCVPISNHLYFYWYRQILGQKVEFLVSFYNNEISEKSEIFDDQFSVERPDGSNFTLKIRSTKLEDSAMYFCASTGRENSPLHFGNGTRLTVT.

The CDR3 is CASSMRAEQYF. The CDR3 nucleotides read TGTGCCAGCAGTATGAGGGCCGAGCAGTACTTC. The chain joins TRBV2 to TRBJ2-7; D possibly corresponds to TRBD2 (5 bases). V lost 5 bases, J lost 6 bases, and 8 bases lay in between. The CDR3 is 11 amino acids. CDR1 is SNHLY, CDR2 FYNNEI, per germline.

The gene calls are TRBV10-2 and TRBJ2-2, with D possibly being TRBD1 (5 bases). V dropped 7 bases and J dropped 3 bases, with 15 bases sitting between them. The germline V gene has CDR1 WSHSY and CDR2 SAAADI. This CDR3 comprises 15 residues. The CDR3 nucleotides are TGCGCCAGCAAACAGGTCTGGGGATACACCGGGGAGCTGTTTTTT. It specifies CASKQVWGYTGELFF.

This chain links TRBV6-5 with TRBJ1-6, with no clear D. The V gene's germline CDR1 is MNHEY and CDR2 SVGAGI. CDR3 length equals 15 residues. V was clipped by 4 bases and J by 9 bases, with 16 bases between them. The CDR3 coding sequence is TGTGCCAGCAGTTCCATCGACAAACGGGGTTCACCCCTCCACTTT. Its protein product is CASSSIDKRGSPLHF.

The V and J genes are TRBV11-2 and TRBJ2-7, with D tentatively TRBD1 (6 bases). Between the trimmed V and J ends, which lost 1 base and 2 bases, there was a span of 12 bases. Germline CDR1 is SGHAT and CDR2 is FQNNGV. This CDR3 spans 15 amino acids. The CDR3 protein is CASSLGQVPTYEQYF. The DNA of the CDR3 is TGTGCCAGCAGCTTAGGACAGGTACCTACCTACGAGCAGTACTTC. The variable domain in full, completed from reference TRBV11-2 and TRBJ2-7, reads EAGVAQSPRYKIIEKRQSVAFWCNPISGHATLYWYQQILGQGPKLLIQFQNNGVVDDSQLPKDRFSAERLKGVDSTLKIQPAKLEDSAVYLCASSLGQVPTYEQYFGPGTRLTVT.

In nucleotides, the CDR3 is TGTGCCAGCAGTGGGATGCTAGCGGAACCGACATACAATGAGCAGTTCTTC. Amino acids: CASSGMLAEPTYNEQFF. The chain has TRBV2 and TRBJ2-1, with 7 bases that match TRBD2. CDR1 SNHLY and CDR2 FYNNEI come from the germline V gene. With 4 bases clipped from V and 4 bases from J, the junction kept 13 bases outside the gene matches. This CDR3 has 17 residues.

The V gene is TRBV18, the J gene TRBJ1-4; possible D gene TRBD1, 5 bases. The V end lost 3 bases, the J end lost 3 bases, and 11 bases lay between the germline ends. The CDR3 runs to 15 residues. Per the germline V gene, CDR1 is KGHSH and CDR2 is LQKENI. This CDR3 reads CASSPGVTANEKLFF. As DNA, the CDR3 is TGTGCCAGCTCACCGGGGGTAACGGCTAATGAAAAACTGTTTTTT.

The chain uses TRBV28 and TRBJ1-2; D is uncertain. Trimming stripped 5 bases from V and 5 bases from J, with 6 bases between. From germline, CDR1 is MDHEN and CDR2 SYDVKM. The CDR3 contains 11 residues. As DNA, the CDR3 is TGTGCCAGCAGTACCCGGTATGGCTACACCTTC. Translating it yields CASSTRYGYTF.